Presented here are 23 T cell receptor beta chains from one specimen sequenced in a study of blood T cell repertoires in COVID-19. Sequencing was performed with immunoSEQ multiplex PCR; in TCRdb, only in-frame clones are kept and a portion is missing. The table includes 68,000 or so clones, approximately 89% detected once. Sequenced input: peripheral blood. The receptors derive from a man aged 45-65 years with active COVID-19.

V is TRBV7-3 and J is TRBJ2-2, with TRBD1 identical over 10 bases. The V segment lost 2 bases and the J segment 5 bases; nucleotides outside the gene matches: 5. The CDR3 is made up of 16 amino acids. Germline V gives CDR1 SGHTA, CDR2 FQGTGA. CDR3 coding DNA: TGTGCCAGCAGCTTAGGTCCGGGACAGGGGACCGGGGAGCTGTTTTTT. Protein product: CASSLGPGQGTGELFF.

This sequence joins TRBV30 and TRBJ1-3; D uncertain. CDR1 and CDR2 (germline): GTSNPN, SVGIG (reference sequence). V shed 1 base and J shed 5 bases, with 9 bases lying between them. CDR3 length equals 13 residues. The CDR3 loop reads CAWSASVRNTIYF. The DNA of the CDR3 is TGTGCCTGGAGTGCATCGGTTCGAAACACCATATATTTT. Full variable domain (missing parts from reference TRBV30 and TRBJ1-3): SQTIHQWPATLVQPVGSPLSLECTVEGTSNPNLYWYRQAAGRGLQLLFYSVGIGQISSEVPQNLSASRPQDRQFILSSKKLLLSDSGFYLCAWSASVRNTIYFGEGSWLTVV.

CDR3 sequence (DNA): TGTGCCAGTAGTATAGGAGGCGGGGCCGGGGAGCTGTTTTTT. This gives the protein CASSIGGGAGELFF. The rearrangement uses TRBV19 and TRBJ2-2; D perhaps matches TRBD2 (6 bases). Germline V lookup: CDR1 LNHDA, CDR2 SQIVND (reference sequence). The CDR3 spans 14 residues. The germline V and J ends were trimmed by 1 base and 6 bases, with 9 bases remaining between them.

V gene TRBV5-1 combines with J gene TRBJ2-1; 10 nucleotides agree with TRBD2. This CDR3 is built from 17 residues. The J segment lost 7 bases and the V segment lost 4 bases, leaving 14 bases of the junction unmatched. Germline-derived CDR1 and CDR2 are SGHRS and YFSETQ. This chain's CDR3 is CASSTYLVSGGANEQFF. The CDR3 region has the DNA TGCGCCAGCAGCACTTATCTAGTGAGCGGGGGGGCTAATGAGCAGTTCTTC.

The chain combines TRBV27 with TRBJ2-7; 10 nucleotides agree with TRBD2. This CDR3 has 16 amino acids. The germline V gene has CDR1 MNHEY and CDR2 SMNVEV (reference sequence). Germline trimming cut 5 bases from V and 1 base from J; bases unmatched to any gene: 8. This CDR3 reads CASSPLAGDASYEQYF. In DNA form, the CDR3 reads TGTGCCAGCAGTCCCCTAGCGGGGGACGCATCCTACGAGCAGTACTTC.

This clone was picked up a small number of times. V gene TRBV5-1 combines with J gene TRBJ2-2; TRBD1 agrees at 7 bases. Trimming cost V 8 bases and J 1 base; bases outside gene matches: 5. The CDR3 is made up of 14 amino acids. In germline, CDR1 is SGHRS, CDR2 YFSETQ. The CDR3 region has the DNA TGCGCCAGTAACCGGGACAGGAACACCGGGGAGCTGTTTTTT. Protein sequence: CASNRDRNTGELFF.

This clone was counted a few times. The V and J genes are TRBV4-1 and TRBJ2-5, with 8 bases that match TRBD1. V was clipped by 1 base and J by 1 base; unmatched bases: 5. Germline CDR1 MGHRA, CDR2 YSYEKL. CDR3 length equals 16 residues. Here the CDR3 DNA reads TGCGCCAGCAGCCAAGGACAGGGGTCGTCCCAAGAGACCCAGTACTTC. This encodes CASSQGQGSSQETQYF.

The chain combines TRBV10-2 with TRBJ2-3; 11 nucleotides agree with TRBD2. With V trimmed by 6 bases and J by 0 bases, 11 bases remained unmatched. CDR1 is WSHSY, CDR2 SAAADI, per germline. There are 18 residues in the CDR3. The CDR3 loop is CASSLPSGGTTSTDTQYF. Here the CDR3 DNA reads TGCGCCAGCAGCCTCCCTAGCGGGGGGACCACTAGCACAGATACGCAGTATTTT.

The V gene is TRBV7-6, the J gene TRBJ2-5, with 10 bases that match TRBD1. V shed 5 bases and J 5 bases; nucleotides not matched to a gene: 8. Germline V gene sequence: CDR1 SGHVS, CDR2 FNYEAQ. This CDR3 has 15 residues. The CDR3 DNA reads as TGTGCCAGCAGCCAAGGACAGGGGGTGAGGGAGACCCAGTACTTC. It codes for CASSQGQGVRETQYF.

In this sample, this clone turned up once. This chain uses TRBV19 with TRBJ2-4, with D perhaps TRBD2 (7 bases). V gave up 2 bases and J gave up 5 bases, with 13 bases separating them. Germline CDR1 LNHDA, CDR2 SQIVND (reference sequence). There are 15 residues in the CDR3. CDR3 nucleotides: TGTGCCAGTAGTATATATTGGGAGGGGGAAAACATTCAGTACTTC. This translates into CASSIYWEGENIQYF.

This chain connects TRBV5-1 to TRBJ1-6; TRBD1 is a possible D gene (6 bases). The germline gives CDR1 SGHRS, CDR2 YFSETQ. CDR3 length equals 14 residues. The V gene lost 1 base and the J gene lost 10 bases, with 12 bases spanning the gap. For the CDR3, the DNA is TGCGCCAGCAGCTTGACGGGGGGCGAGTCACCCCTCCACTTT. Protein: CASSLTGGESPLHF. The complete variable domain, with remaining parts taken from reference TRBV5-1 and TRBJ1-6, reads KAGVTQTPRYLIKTRGQQVTLSCSPISGHRSVSWYQQTPGQGLQFLFEYFSETQRNKGNFPGRFSGRQFSNSRSEMNVSTLELGDSALYLCASSLTGGESPLHFGNGTRLTVT.

As for this clone: At one end, the junction sequence differs from germline, possibly due to a read error. The rearrangement links TRBV6-5 to TRBJ2-2, with 9 bases matching TRBD1. Germline V lookup: CDR1 MNHEY, CDR2 SVGAGI. This CDR3 has 15 amino acids. CDR3 nucleotides: TGTGCCAGCAGATCCGGGACAGGGAACGCCGGGGAGCTGTTTTTT. Amino acids: CASRSGTGNAGELFF.

V is TRBV29-1 and J is TRBJ2-5, with TRBD1 matching 8 bases. The CDR3 has 13 residues. The germline V gene has CDR1 SQVTM and CDR2 ANQGSEA. Trimming cost V 7 bases and J 2 bases; bases outside gene matches: 6. The CDR3, as DNA: TGCAGCGCTCGGACAGGGAGTCAAGAGACCCAGTACTTC. This encodes CSARTGSQETQYF.

This clone has only one observation. V and J are TRBV27 and TRBJ2-7; 9 bases map to TRBD2. Germline CDR1 reads MNHEY; CDR2 reads SMNVEV (reference sequence). V dropped 6 bases and J dropped 3; count of bases not matched to a gene: 6. The CDR3 is 14 residues long. For the CDR3, the DNA is TGTGCCAGCAGGGATGCGGGGGGGTTCTACGAGCAGTACTTC. It yields the protein CASRDAGGFYEQYF.

The chain recombines TRBV2 with TRBJ1-5; unclear D gene. Trimming shortened V by 2 bases and J by 2 bases, and 13 bases separated the two germline ends. Germline CDR1 reads SNHLY; CDR2 reads FYNNEI. This CDR3 is built from 16 residues. CDR3 sequence: CASSESRRYGNQPQHF. The CDR3 bases are TGTGCCAGCAGTGAATCCCGCAGGTACGGCAATCAGCCCCAGCATTTT. Together with reference TRBV2 and TRBJ1-5, the CDR3 gives the full variable domain: EPEVTQTPSHQVTQMGQEVILRCVPISNHLYFYWYRQILGQKVEFLVSFYNNEISEKSEIFDDQFSVERPDGSNFTLKIRSTKLEDSAMYFCASSESRRYGNQPQHFGDGTRLSIL.

This clone was seen only once. CDR3 region: CASSNQQGPYNEQFF. The CDR3 DNA sequence: TGTGCCAGTAGTAACCAACAGGGACCCTACAATGAGCAGTTCTTC. The rearrangement uses TRBV19 and TRBJ2-1, with D perhaps TRBD1 (6 bases). The V end lost 4 bases, the J end lost 2 bases, and 12 bases lay between the germline ends. CDR3 length equals 15 residues. Per the germline V gene, CDR1 is LNHDA and CDR2 is SQIVND (reference sequence).

This clone has a single count. The chain has TRBV5-6 and TRBJ2-7; no firm D call. The CDR3 is 13 amino acids. The V gene's germline CDR1 is SGHDT and CDR2 YYEEEE. The germline V and J ends were trimmed by 0 bases and 5 bases, with 9 bases remaining between them. The CDR3 loop reads CASSLGGSNEQYF. In nucleotides, the CDR3 is TGTGCCAGCAGCTTGGGTGGTAGTAACGAGCAGTACTTC.

This chain joins TRBV7-9 and TRBJ1-4; perhaps TRBD1 as D (5 bases). Trimming removed 0 bases from V and 7 bases from J, with 12 bases in between. This CDR3 comprises 15 residues. Germline V CDR1 and CDR2: SEHNR, FQNEAQ (reference sequence). Here the CDR3 DNA reads TGTGCCAGCAGCTTAGCAGGGGCGGAGGGTGAAAAACTGTTTTTT. This encodes CASSLAGAEGEKLFF. The whole variable domain, remainder taken from reference TRBV7-9 and TRBJ1-4, is DTGVSQNPRHKITKRGQNVTFRCDPISEHNRLYWYRQTLGQGPEFLTYFQNEAQLEKSRLLSDRFSAERPKGSFSTLEIQRTEQGDSAMYLCASSLAGAEGEKLFFGSGTQLSVL.

The chain joins TRBV5-1 to TRBJ2-1, with 10 bases fitting TRBD2. This CDR3 contains 15 residues. From germline, CDR1 is SGHRS and CDR2 YFSETQ. V lost 4 bases, J lost 6 bases, and 7 bases stayed unmatched. CDR3 sequence (DNA): TGCGCCAGCAGCCCCCTAAAGCGGGGGGGCAATGAGCAGTTCTTC. This translates into CASSPLKRGGNEQFF.

There are a few counts of this clone. This rearrangement joins TRBV5-4 to TRBJ2-2; 12 positions match TRBD1. The CDR3 has 16 amino acids. V trimming: 3 bases; J trimming: 6 bases; junction bases outside the gene matches: 6. CDR1 is SGHNT and CDR2 is YYREEE in the germline V gene (reference sequence). The DNA for the CDR3 is TGTGCCAGCAGCTCGGGACAGGGGGCGCGCGCCGGGGAGCTGTTTTTT. Translating it yields CASSSGQGARAGELFF.

The chain couples TRBV3-1 (or the pseudogene TRBV3-2) to TRBJ1-2, with 11 bases fitting TRBD1. V was pared by 2 bases and J by 7 bases, with 6 bases of the junction left unmatched. The CDR3 is 15 amino acids. Per the germline V gene, CDR1 is LGHDT and CDR2 is YNNKEL (reference sequence). CDR3 loop: CASSQSWTGGVGYTF. CDR3 sequence (DNA): TGTGCCAGCAGCCAATCCTGGACAGGGGGCGTTGGCTACACCTTC.

This clone was counted a single time. J is TRBJ1-5 and V is TRBV14; perhaps TRBD1 as D (6 bases). Trimming removed 1 base from V and 6 bases from J, with 22 bases in between. The germline V gene encodes CDR1 SGHDN and CDR2 FVKESK. CDR3 size: 18 residues. The CDR3 is CASSQGGWENRVSQPQHF. The CDR3 nucleotides are TGTGCCAGCAGCCAAGGCGGTTGGGAAAACAGGGTGAGTCAGCCCCAGCATTTT.

This clone was counted only a few times. The chain couples TRBV7-9 to TRBJ1-4; 10 bases are a match to TRBD1. The V gene's germline CDR1 is SEHNR and CDR2 FQNEAQ (reference sequence). Trimming removed 6 bases from V and 8 bases from J; junction bases left unmatched: 6. The CDR3 totals 14 residues. CDR3 region: CASRRDRGGEKLFF. DNA for the CDR3: TGTGCCAGCAGGCGGGACAGGGGAGGAGAAAAACTGTTTTTT.